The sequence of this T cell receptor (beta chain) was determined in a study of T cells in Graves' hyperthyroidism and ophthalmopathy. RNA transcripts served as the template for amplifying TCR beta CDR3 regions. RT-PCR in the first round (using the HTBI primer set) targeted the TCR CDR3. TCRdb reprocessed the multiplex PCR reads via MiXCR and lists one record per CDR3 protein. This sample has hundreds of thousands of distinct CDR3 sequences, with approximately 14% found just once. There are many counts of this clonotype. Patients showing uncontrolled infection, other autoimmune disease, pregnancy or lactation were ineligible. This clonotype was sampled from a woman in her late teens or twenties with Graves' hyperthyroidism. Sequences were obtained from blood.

The CDR3 here is CASRPAGVAETQYF. In nucleotides, the CDR3 is TGTGCCAGCAGGCCAGCGGGAGTGGCAGAGACCCAGTACTTC. The chain employs TRBV28 and TRBJ2-5; 8 bases are a match to TRBD2. J lost 4 bases, V lost 6 bases, and 7 bases had no gene match. Germline V lookup: CDR1 MDHEN, CDR2 SYDVKM. The CDR3 extends over 14 amino acids.